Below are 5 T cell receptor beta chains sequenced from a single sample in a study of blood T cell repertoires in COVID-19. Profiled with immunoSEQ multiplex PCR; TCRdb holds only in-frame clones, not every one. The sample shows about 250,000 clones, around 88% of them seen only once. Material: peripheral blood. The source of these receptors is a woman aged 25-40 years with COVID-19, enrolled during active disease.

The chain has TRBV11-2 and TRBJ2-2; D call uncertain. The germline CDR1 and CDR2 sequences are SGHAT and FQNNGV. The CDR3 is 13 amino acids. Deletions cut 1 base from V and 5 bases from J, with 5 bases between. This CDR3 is CASSLVLTGELFF. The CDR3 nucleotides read TGTGCCAGCAGCTTAGTTCTGACCGGGGAGCTGTTTTTT.

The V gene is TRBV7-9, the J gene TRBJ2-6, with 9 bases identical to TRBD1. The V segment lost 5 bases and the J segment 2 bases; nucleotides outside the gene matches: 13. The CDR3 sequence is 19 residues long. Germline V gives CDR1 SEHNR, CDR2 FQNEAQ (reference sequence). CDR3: CASSPPGGQGGPGANVLTF. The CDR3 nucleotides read TGTGCCAGCAGCCCGCCGGGGGGACAGGGTGGTCCTGGGGCCAACGTCCTGACTTTC.

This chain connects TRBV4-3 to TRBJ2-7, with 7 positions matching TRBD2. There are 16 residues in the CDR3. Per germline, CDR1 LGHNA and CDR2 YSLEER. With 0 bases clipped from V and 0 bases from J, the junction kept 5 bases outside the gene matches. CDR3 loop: CASSQEGGFSSYEQYF. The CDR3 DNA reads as TGCGCCAGCAGCCAAGAGGGAGGGTTTTCCTCCTACGAGCAGTACTTC.

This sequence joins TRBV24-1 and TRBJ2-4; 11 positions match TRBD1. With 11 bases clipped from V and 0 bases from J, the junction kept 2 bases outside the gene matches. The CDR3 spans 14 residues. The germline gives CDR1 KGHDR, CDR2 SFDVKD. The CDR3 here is CAIGTGGAKNIQYF. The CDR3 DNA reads TGTGCCATCGGGACAGGGGGAGCCAAAAACATTCAGTACTTC.

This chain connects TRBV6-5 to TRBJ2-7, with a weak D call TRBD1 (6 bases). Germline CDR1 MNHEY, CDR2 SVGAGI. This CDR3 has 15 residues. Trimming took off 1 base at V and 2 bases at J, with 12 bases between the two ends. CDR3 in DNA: TGTGCCAGCAGTTACTACCGGGACATCGCCTACGAGCAGTACTTC. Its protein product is CASSYYRDIAYEQYF.